This T cell receptor beta chain was identified in a study of cytomegalovirus exposure and HLA in healthy donors. Overall study: The 120 validation repertoires were produced on the same platform as the 670 or so repertoires of the first cohort. This was reported in a later analysis. Study outcomes and limitations: Reports described diagnosis of cytomegalovirus status by the classifier as highly specific and sensitive. The TCR clusters that emerged in the first cohort tended, a later analysis found, to co-occur in the approximately 130 validation repertoires.

Generated by immunoSEQ multiplex PCR, the TCRdb table keeps only in-frame clones and is missing some. The sample gives over 150,000 clones, under 95% of which show up once; about 2.9% is in the top ten. With respect to this clone: Antigen unknown.

The donors were members of the validation cohort comprising some 120 subjects, separate from the roughly 600-subject first cohort. This TCR derives from a woman younger than 30 in good health and CMV-seropositive. Sequencing input: PBMCs.

The CDR3 is CASSPLRGRKNTIYF. For the CDR3, the DNA is TGTGCCAGCAGCCCTTTGCGGGGGCGAAAAAACACCATATATTTT. The chain joins TRBV7-2 to TRBJ1-3, with D tentatively TRBD1 (6 bases). Per the germline V gene, CDR1 is SGHTA and CDR2 is FQGNSA. Trimming pared 5 bases from V and 6 bases from J, leaving 17 bases between. The CDR3 is 15 residues long.